Listed below are T cell receptor beta chains from one sample, sequenced in a study of T cells in Graves' hyperthyroidism and ophthalmopathy. One entry per CDR3 protein results from TCRdb running MiXCR on the multiplex PCR reads. The sample includes 130,000 to 150,000 distinct CDR3 sequences, about 20% of them seen just once. Sequencing was performed on blood. The source of these receptors is a woman between 50 and 59 years old with Graves' hyperthyroidism that later progressed to Graves' ophthalmopathy. CDR3s include the opening cysteine and the closing phenylalanine or tryptophan. Each record gives: V gene, D gene, clone size, J gene, CDR3 protein, CDR3 DNA. A D gene is named only where the DNA matches it firmly. Size is stated for part of the rows, as once, few or many counts, or as a class when the clone is expanded.

TRBV5-4	NA	NA	TRBJ1-2	CASSQPDSYGYTF	TGTGCCAGCAGCCAACCCGACAGCTATGGCTACACCTTC
TRBV7-2	TRBD1	many	TRBJ1-1	CASSPRTGQTEAFF	TGTGCCAGCAGCCCTAGGACAGGTCAAACTGAAGCTTTCTTT
TRBV28	TRBD1	NA	TRBJ2-5	CASSLAGSDRGKGTQYF	TGTGCCAGCAGTTTAGCCGGGTCGGACAGGGGTAAAGGGACCCAGTACTTC
TRBV12-3/TRBV12-4	TRBD1	many	TRBJ1-2	CASSPAPQGPYQGYTF	TGTGCCAGCAGTCCGGCCCCACAGGGGCCCTATCAAGGCTACACCTTC
TRBV12-3/TRBV12-4	NA	NA	TRBJ2-3	CASSFDRSLTDTQYF	TGTGCCAGCAGTTTCGACAGGTCCCTCACAGATACGCAGTATTTT
TRBV5-1	NA	NA	TRBJ2-7	CASSHDSYEQYF	TGCGCCAGCAGCCACGACAGCTACGAGCAGTACTTC
TRBV5-5	TRBD1	many	TRBJ1-2	CASSLVTGGGGYTF	TGTGCCAGCAGCTTGGTCACAGGGGGCGGAGGCTACACCTTC
TRBV28	TRBD2	once	TRBJ2-3	CASRYPGLADASTDTQYF	TGTGCCAGCAGATATCCGGGACTAGCGGACGCTAGCACAGATACGCAGTATTTT
TRBV2	NA	many	TRBJ2-1	CASRRDEADEQFF	TGTGCCAGCAGGAGGGACGAAGCGGATGAGCAGTTCTTC
TRBV10-3	TRBD1	NA	TRBJ2-3	CAISDGDRGTDTQYF	TGTGCCATCAGTGACGGGGACAGAGGAACAGATACGCAGTATTTT
TRBV12-3/TRBV12-4	TRBD1	NA	TRBJ1-2	CASSSTGTNYGYTF	TGTGCCAGCAGTTCGACAGGGACCAACTATGGCTACACCTTC
TRBV6-2/TRBV6-3	NA	NA	TRBJ1-2	CASSDPGQTNYGYTF	TGTGCCAGCAGCGACCCTGGGCAAACGAACTATGGCTACACCTTC
TRBV12-3/TRBV12-4	NA	NA	TRBJ2-6	CASSLSSGSRSGANVLTF	TGTGCCAGCAGTTTGTCTTCGGGTTCCCGATCTGGGGCCAACGTCCTGACTTTC
TRBV6-1	NA	many	TRBJ1-5	CASSENPDGISGQHF	TGTGCCAGCAGTGAAAATCCGGACGGGATCAGTGGCCAGCATTTT
TRBV5-5	NA	few	TRBJ2-1	CASSRSTDQFF	TGTGCCAGCAGCAGGAGCACCGATCAGTTCTTC
TRBV7-9	TRBD2	few	TRBJ2-1	CASSPGERGSYNEQFF	TGTGCCAGCAGCCCAGGGGAGCGGGGGTCCTACAATGAGCAGTTCTTC
TRBV27	TRBD1	many	TRBJ1-1	CASSSRDRLPSKGLQRRAFF	TGTGCCAGCAGTTCCCGGGACAGGCTCCCAAGTAAAGGCCTTCAACGGCGAGCTTTCTTT
TRBV10-1	NA	few	TRBJ2-2	CASSEQVGVFAGELFF	TGCGCCAGCAGTGAACAGGTTGGGGTTTTCGCCGGGGAGCTGTTTTTT
TRBV18	TRBD1	many	TRBJ1-2	CASSPTGTGASYGYTF	TGTGCCAGCTCACCAACCGGGACAGGGGCATCCTATGGCTACACCTTC
TRBV2	NA	many	TRBJ2-1	CASSPRFGGAYNEQFF	TGTGCCAGCAGTCCCCGCTTCGGAGGGGCCTACAATGAGCAGTTCTTC
TRBV20-1	TRBD2	many	TRBJ2-7	CSASRLAGAGEQYF	TGCAGTGCTAGTAGACTAGCGGGAGCGGGAGAGCAGTACTTC
TRBV12-3/TRBV12-4	NA	NA	TRBJ1-2	CASRSTYDGYTF	TGTGCCAGCAGGTCCACTTACGATGGCTACACCTTC
TRBV5-1	TRBD2	NA	TRBJ2-1	CASSLVTSGSTEQFF	TGCGCCAGCAGCTTGGTGACTAGCGGGAGCACTGAGCAGTTCTTC
TRBV20-1	TRBD1	many	TRBJ1-2	CSAAGQGGYGYTF	TGCAGTGCCGCAGGGCAGGGGGGATATGGCTACACCTTC
TRBV7-2	TRBD1	many	TRBJ2-2	CASRFTGGAAGELFF	TGTGCCAGCAGGTTTACAGGGGGCGCCGCCGGGGAGCTGTTTTTT
TRBV2	NA	NA	TRBJ1-2	CASSDPETVTSHYGYTF	TGTGCCAGCAGTGACCCAGAGACCGTAACCTCTCACTATGGCTACACCTTC
TRBV6-1	TRBD1	many	TRBJ1-3	CASSLGGTGKSSGNTIYF	TGTGCCAGCAGTCTTGGAGGGACAGGGAAGAGCTCTGGAAACACCATATATTTT
TRBV20-1	NA	few	TRBJ1-2	CSARVDRLKGYTF	TGCAGTGCTAGAGTGGACCGATTAAAGGGCTACACCTTC
TRBV20-1	NA	NA	TRBJ2-1	CSARDNGAAGAFF	TGCAGTGCTAGAGATAACGGCGCGGCGGGGGCGTTCTTC
TRBV7-3	TRBD2	many	TRBJ2-3	CASSLTFPSGVRDTQYF	TGTGCCAGCAGCTTAACGTTTCCTAGCGGAGTTAGAGATACGCAGTATTTT
TRBV6-1	NA	many	TRBJ1-3	CASSEHAGSGNTIYF	TGTGCCAGCAGTGAACATGCAGGGTCTGGAAACACCATATATTTT
TRBV12-3/TRBV12-4	NA	many	TRBJ1-2	CASSLQNYGYTF	TGTGCCAGCAGTTTACAAAACTATGGCTACACCTTC
TRBV15	NA	NA	TRBJ1-4	CATSRDRGGGNEKLFF	TGTGCCACCAGCAGAGATCGCGGCGGGGGGAATGAAAAACTGTTTTTT
TRBV6-6	NA	NA	TRBJ2-2	CASSYAGELFF	TGTGCCAGCAGTTACGCCGGGGAGCTGTTTTTT
TRBV7-2	NA	few	TRBJ1-1	CASSLKGGGTEAFF	TGTGCCAGCAGCTTAAAAGGGGGGGGGACTGAAGCTTTCTTT
TRBV5-1	TRBD1	many	TRBJ2-5	CASSPKTGERETQYF	TGCGCCAGCAGCCCAAAGACAGGGGAGAGAGAGACCCAGTACTTC
TRBV5-1	NA	NA	TRBJ2-5	CASSSWTRRETQYF	TGCGCCAGCAGCTCATGGACCAGGAGGGAGACCCAGTACTTC
TRBV13	TRBD2	NA	TRBJ2-7	CASSFPSGEQYF	TGTGCCAGCAGTTTCCCTAGCGGCGAGCAGTACTTC
TRBV19	NA	NA	TRBJ1-5	CASSPRTRSNQPQHF	TGTGCCAGTAGTCCTCGGACCCGTAGCAATCAGCCCCAGCATTTT
TRBV3-1	NA	many	TRBJ1-1	CASGDTEAFF	TGTGCCAGCGGGGACACTGAAGCTTTCTTT
TRBV2	NA	few	TRBJ1-2	CASSRTEVNYGYTF	TGTGCCAGCAGCCGGACGGAAGTTAACTATGGCTACACCTTC
TRBV7-8	TRBD1	many	TRBJ1-5	CASSRQGLNQPQHF	TGTGCCAGCAGCCGACAGGGGCTGAATCAGCCCCAGCATTTT
TRBV5-5	NA	many	TRBJ2-2	CASSSGTLNTGELFF	TGTGCCAGCAGCTCCGGGACACTGAACACCGGGGAGCTGTTTTTT
TRBV10-2	TRBD1	few	TRBJ2-7	CASSEEETGAREQYF	TGCGCCAGCAGTGAGGAAGAGACAGGGGCCAGAGAGCAGTACTTC
TRBV3-1	TRBD2	NA	TRBJ2-7	CTSSQQVGTSAYEQYF	TGTACCAGCAGCCAACAGGTGGGGACTAGCGCCTACGAGCAGTACTTC
TRBV15	NA	few	TRBJ1-6	CATSVVNNSPLHF	TGTGCCACCAGCGTGGTTAATAATTCACCCCTCCACTTT
TRBV2	TRBD1	many	TRBJ2-1	CASGRTGTSEQFF	TGTGCCAGCGGTAGGACAGGGACGAGTGAGCAGTTCTTC
TRBV20-1	TRBD1	few	TRBJ1-2	CSARADRGRGGYTF	TGCAGTGCTAGGGCGGACAGGGGGCGGGGAGGCTACACCTTC
TRBV20-1	NA	NA	TRBJ2-5	CSANTGAGYQETQYF	TGCAGTGCTAACACAGGGGCGGGGTACCAAGAGACCCAGTACTTC
TRBV10-1	NA	NA	TRBJ1-1	CASSAQEGTEAFF	TGCGCCAGCAGTGCCCAGGAGGGCACTGAAGCTTTCTTT
TRBV3-1	NA	NA	TRBJ2-6	CASSQDRVSGANVLTF	TGTGCCAGCAGCCAAGACCGAGTGTCTGGGGCCAACGTCCTGACTTTC
TRBV11-2	TRBD2	many	TRBJ2-1	CASSLGASGSSYNEQFF	TGTGCCAGCAGCTTAGGTGCTAGCGGGAGTTCCTACAATGAGCAGTTCTTC
TRBV3-1	TRBD2	NA	TRBJ2-1	CASRTSGSFREQFF	TGTGCCAGCAGGACTAGCGGGAGTTTTCGCGAGCAGTTCTTC
TRBV4-1	TRBD1	few	TRBJ2-1	CASSQSGTGYNEQFF	TGCGCCAGCAGCCAATCCGGGACAGGGTACAATGAGCAGTTCTTC